The clone carrying this T cell receptor beta chain turned up a few times. Its specificity is unknown. This record comes from a study of T cell repertoires in cytomegalovirus infection. Across the whole study: Signatures in public TCR beta sequences pointed to both CMV infection and matching HLA type.

TCRdb fed the reads into MiXCR, producing one record per CDR3 protein. In the table there are approximately 730,000 distinct CDR3 sequences, about 29% of which are singletons. CDR1 and CDR2 from the germline V gene are SGHAT and FQNNGV. This CDR3 contains 17 residues. The V end lost 1 base, the J end lost 3 bases, and 18 bases lay between the germline ends. J is TRBJ1-1 and V is TRBV11-2, with no clear D. Source: cultured CD8+ T cells from PBMCs, taken from culture after CMV antigen stimulation. The sequence was collected from a human donor in good health (CMV status not recorded). Some clones in this sample may be carry-over from other donors' samples. For the CDR3, the DNA is TGTGCCAGCAGCTTAGGGGCGAGACCAAATCCATACACTGAAGCTTTCTTT. It is translated as CASSLGARPNPYTEAFF.